The clone carrying this T cell receptor beta chain was seen only a few times. The antigen is undetermined. The entry originates in a study of identical twins. V gave up 7 bases and J gave up 12 bases; unmatched junction bases: 10. CDR3 length equals 13 residues. Looked up from germline, CDR1 is WSHSY and CDR2 is SAAADI. TCRdb re-analysed the 5' RACE reads in MiXCR, keeping a single row per CDR3 protein. The data hold under 900,000 distinct CDR3 sequences, with 18% observed a single time. Overall study results and limits: Insertions were reduced in abundant cord blood beta clonotypes but not in memory repertoires.

These data were also filed under a second study, of T cells expressing NK-cell markers.

The rearrangement uses TRBV10-2 and TRBJ2-1; the match to TRBD2 covers 9 bases. The specimen sequenced was PBMCs. This TCR derives from a woman in her late teens or twenties in good health. The CDR3: CASKTSGGLGQFF. The CDR3 DNA sequence: TGCGCCAGCAAGACTAGCGGCGGCCTTGGGCAGTTCTTC.